This TCR beta chain was recovered during a study of blood T cell repertoires in COVID-19. Study summary: In each case, the material was cDNA or gDNA derived from T cells, B-cell-depleted T cells, or PBMCs.

The CDR3 runs 13 residues. Looked up from germline, CDR1 is MNHNY and CDR2 is SVGAGI (reference sequence). Trimming took 6 bases from V and 2 from J, leaving 10 bases between them. Produced via immunoSEQ multiplex PCR; TCRdb's table is partial and in-frame only. The table records approximately 20,000 clones, 65% to 90% of them present only once. Sequenced material: peripheral blood. This chain connects TRBV6-6 to TRBJ1-2, with D perhaps matching TRBD1 (5 bases). This TCR derives from an elderly man with acute or convalescent COVID-19. The CDR3 DNA reads TGTGCCAGCAGCCCGGGGGTAAACTATGGCTACACCTTC. Amino acid sequence: CASSPGVNYGYTF.